The 30 T cell receptor beta chains given below trace back to one sample, sequenced in a study of T-cell reconstitution after alpha-beta-depleted transplantation in children (dated by TCRdb to between 2015 and 2016). Sample treatment or condition, as interpreted from the label and publication: allogeneic hematopoietic cell transplantation with graft depleted of TCRalphabeta T cells and CD19 B cells. The library was prepared using PCR. Sequencing was performed on an Illumina HiSeq 2500. TCR libraries were prepared with molecular barcoding, using unique molecular identifiers to normalize TCRbeta repertoire quantification. TCRdb trimmed public reads at Q25 via fastp, called clones via MiXCR and kept in-frame beta chains. For every CDR3 protein sequence, its rows merge into one entry that carries the most common genes and DNA. This sample holds approximately 300,000 distinct CDR3 sequences; 11% were observed only once. The biggest ten clones account for less than 25% of the sample.

Material: peripheral blood, obtained 180 days after TCRalphabeta/CD19-depleted stem cell transplant. Source of these receptors: a male patient aged 2-15 years who had a stem cell transplant for chronic granulomatous disease, so the T cells may come from the graft donor.

This clonotype occurred many times. The chain carries TRBV5-1 and TRBJ2-1; 13 nucleotides line up with TRBD2. Losses at the gene ends were 4 bases for V and 6 bases for J; bases not matched to a gene: 7. Germline CDR1 and CDR2: SGHRS and YFSETQ. There are 16 residues in the CDR3. CDR3: CASSQGLAGAFNEQFF. The CDR3 DNA follows: TGCGCCAGCAGCCAAGGACTAGCGGGGGCTTTCAATGAGCAGTTCTTC.

This clonotype occurred many times. This sequence joins TRBV29-1 and TRBJ2-1, with D uncertain. The CDR3 covers 14 residues. Germline V gene data show CDR1 as SQVTM and CDR2 as ANQGSEA. With 4 bases removed from V and 0 bases from J, the gap between germline ends came to 10 bases. CDR3 DNA sequence: TGCAGCGTTGGCAGAATGAGCTCCTACAATGAGCAGTTCTTC. Protein sequence: CSVGRMSSYNEQFF.

Ten or more counts support this clonotype. The chain links TRBV12-3 or TRBV12-4 to TRBJ2-7; 8 nucleotides agree with TRBD2. The junction had 10 bases not matched to a gene; V was cut back by 3 bases and J by 3 bases. The CDR3 spans 16 residues. CDR3 residues: CASSFLSGGPVYEQYF. For the CDR3, the DNA is TGTGCCAGCAGTTTTTTAAGCGGGGGCCCAGTCTACGAGCAGTACTTC.

Regarding this clonotype: A clone one base away is much larger, so this may be a read error. Written as DNA, the CDR3 is TGTGCCAGCAGTGACAACGGCCCTCGAAACACCACATATTTT. It translates to CASSDNGPRNTTYF. J is TRBJ1-3 and V is TRBV6-1; D gene uncertain. Looked up from germline, CDR1 is MNHNS and CDR2 is SASEGT. This CDR3 spans 14 amino acids.

This clonotype was found many times. The CDR3, as DNA: TGCAGTGCCGTGGTGCGACACACCTCAGAAAAACTGTTTTTT. Translating gives CSAVVRHTSEKLFF. The chain joins TRBV20-1 to TRBJ1-4; D is unclear. This CDR3 spans 14 amino acids. V dropped 6 bases and J dropped 8 bases, with 19 bases sitting between them. Germline V gene sequence: CDR1 DFQATT, CDR2 SNEGSKA (reference sequence).

This clonotype was seen more than once but under ten times. V gene TRBV3-1 combines with J gene TRBJ2-1; D unresolved. The CDR3 extends over 14 amino acids. Germline V gene data show CDR1 as LGHDT and CDR2 as YNNKEL (reference sequence). Deletions cut 0 bases from V and 5 bases from J, with 8 bases between. Here the CDR3 reads CASSQDLVNNEQFF. CDR3 nucleotides: TGTGCCAGCAGCCAAGATCTGGTGAACAATGAGCAGTTCTTC.

This clonotype was recorded many times. This sequence joins TRBV6-6 and TRBJ2-1; D is unclear. The CDR3 is 11 residues long. Germline values: CDR1 MNHNY, CDR2 SVGAGI (reference sequence). The V and J ends lost 6 bases and 3 bases respectively, with 3 bases between them. In nucleotides, the CDR3 is TGTGCCAGCAGGGACTACAATGAGCAGTTCTTC. Translated: CASRDYNEQFF.

The rearrangement links TRBV5-4 to TRBJ2-3, with D possibly matching TRBD1 (6 bases). V lost 2 bases and J lost 3, with 13 bases in between. CDR3 length equals 15 residues. CDR1 is SGHNT, CDR2 YYREEE, per germline (reference sequence). CDR3 loop: CASSFEGTRTDTQYF. The CDR3 nucleotides read TGTGCCAGCAGCTTTGAGGGGACAAGGACAGATACGCAGTATTTT.

This clonotype has ten or more counts. The chain uses TRBV29-1 and TRBJ2-5; D perhaps matches TRBD1 (6 bases). The germline V and J ends were trimmed by 5 bases and 5 bases, with 12 bases remaining between them. Germline assignment: CDR1 SQVTM and CDR2 ANQGSEA. The CDR3 has 12 amino acids. Here the CDR3 reads CSVNLQGETQYF. Written as DNA, the CDR3 is TGCAGCGTTAACCTGCAGGGGGAGACCCAGTACTTC.

This clonotype was recorded many times. The V and J genes are TRBV4-2 and TRBJ2-4; D call uncertain. The CDR3 contains 15 residues. CDR1 is LGHNA and CDR2 is YNFKEQ in the germline V gene. The V and J ends lost 0 bases and 7 bases respectively, with 13 bases between them. This chain's CDR3 is CASSQDWTQPNIQYF. The CDR3 DNA is TGTGCCAGCAGCCAAGATTGGACCCAACCGAACATTCAGTACTTC.

This clonotype was found many times. This chain links TRBV20-1 with TRBJ1-2, with D possibly TRBD1 on 5 matching bases. The V gene lost 0 bases and the J gene lost 8 bases, with 19 bases spanning the gap. The CDR3 is 15 residues long. Germline V gives CDR1 DFQATT, CDR2 SNEGSKA (reference sequence). The CDR3 DNA reads TGCAGTGCTAGAGAACCCAGCCAGGGAGGAAGGGGCTACACCTTC. Translating gives CSAREPSQGGRGYTF.

Regarding this clonotype: A much larger clone lies one base from this, so it may be a read error. DNA for the CDR3: TGTGCCATCAGTGGGTCGAGGCGGCAGGGGGCGAACACCGGGGAGCTGTTTTTT. It translates to CAISGSRRQGANTGELFF. The rearrangement uses TRBV10-3 and TRBJ2-2, with 7 bases identical to TRBD1. Germline V gives CDR1 ENHRY, CDR2 SYGVKD. The ends lost 4 bases at V and 0 bases at J; junction bases unmatched: 11. This CDR3 region has 18 residues.

This clonotype was detected many times. V gene TRBV12-3 or TRBV12-4 combines with J gene TRBJ2-4, with a tentative D call TRBD2 (6 bases). CDR3 length: 15 residues. V was cut by 7 bases and J by 1 base, with 14 bases left in between. The CDR3 protein is CASTTLARAKNIQYF. The DNA of the CDR3 is TGTGCCAGCACCACCCTAGCGAGGGCCAAAAACATTCAGTACTTC.

This clonotype was counted many times. The gene calls are TRBV20-1 and TRBJ2-2, with 10 bases fitting TRBD1. The germline CDR1 and CDR2 sequences are DFQATT and SNEGSKA (reference sequence). CDR3 size: 16 residues. V was pared by 0 bases and J by 2 bases, with 3 bases of the junction left unmatched. This CDR3 is CSARDRDRGNTGELFF. CDR3 bases: TGCAGTGCTAGAGATCGGGACAGGGGCAACACCGGGGAGCTGTTTTTT.

Ten or more counts support this clonotype. This chain links TRBV7-2 with TRBJ2-1; D may match TRBD1 or TRBD2 (6 bases each). Germline V gene data show CDR1 as SGHTA and CDR2 as FQGNSA. The ends were cut back, 7 bases at V and 1 base at J, with 17 bases in the middle. This CDR3 is 16 amino acids long. The chain's CDR3 is CASIWGRGRSYNEQFF. CDR3 DNA: TGTGCCAGCATTTGGGGGCGGGGCAGGTCCTACAATGAGCAGTTCTTC.

This clonotype occurred many times. CDR3 sequence reads: CASSFWGSYNSPLHF. The CDR3 DNA reads as TGTGCCAGCAGTTTCTGGGGGTCCTATAATTCACCCCTCCACTTT. The rearrangement joins TRBV12-3 or TRBV12-4 to TRBJ1-6; D might be TRBD1 (5 bases). The CDR3 loop spans 15 amino acids. Trimming shortened V by 3 bases and J by 1 base, and 7 bases separated the two germline ends.

The table lists this clonotype with many counts. The chain links TRBV12-3 or TRBV12-4 to TRBJ2-2; a weak D match, TRBD1 (7 bases). Trimming cost V 6 bases and J 3 bases, with 11 bases left between them. This CDR3 contains 14 residues. This CDR3 reads CASREGQYTGELFF. The CDR3 DNA follows: TGTGCCAGCAGGGAGGGACAGTACACCGGGGAGCTGTTTTTT.

A word on this clonotype: At one end the junction does not follow the germline gene, possibly because of a read error. The chain carries TRBV6-6 and TRBJ2-5, with D perhaps being TRBD1 or TRBD2 (5 bases each). CDR1 MNHNY and CDR2 SVGAGI come from the germline V gene (reference sequence). CDR3 size: 12 residues. In nucleotides, the CDR3 is TGTGCCAGCAGTCCTCCACCGGGGACCCAGTCCTTC. This sequence encodes CASSPPPGTQSF.

There are many counts of this clonotype. The V call is TRBV29-1, the J call TRBJ1-4, with 8 bases fitting TRBD1. The germline V gene has CDR1 SQVTM and CDR2 ANQGSEA. V dropped 7 bases and J dropped 4; count of bases not matched to a gene: 14. There are 16 residues in the CDR3. The CDR3 DNA reads as TGCAGCGCCAGGACAGGGTTAATGTACGGTAATGAAAAACTGTTTTTT. Amino acids: CSARTGLMYGNEKLFF.

This clonotype was counted at least ten times. This rearrangement joins TRBV12-3 or TRBV12-4 to TRBJ1-2, with 12 bases lining up with TRBD1. V gave up 3 bases and J gave up 7 bases; unmatched junction bases: 0. This CDR3 has 13 residues. The CDR3, as DNA: TGTGCCAGCAGTTTGGGACAGGGGGCTGGCTACACCTTC. It specifies CASSLGQGAGYTF.

This clonotype was seen repeatedly, ten times or more. This chain connects TRBV29-1 to TRBJ1-1; the D is unclear. With 1 base removed from V and 5 bases from J, the gap between germline ends came to 11 bases. The CDR3 is 13 amino acids. Germline V gene lookup returns CDR1 SQVTM and CDR2 ANQGSEA. The CDR3 protein is CSVEGLRKTEAFF. CDR3 nucleotide sequence: TGCAGCGTTGAAGGACTGCGAAAAACTGAAGCTTTCTTT.

This clonotype has at least ten counts. The V gene is TRBV12-3 or TRBV12-4, the J gene TRBJ2-1; tentatively, D is TRBD2 (5 bases). Trimming pared 1 base from V and 8 bases from J, leaving 12 bases between. This CDR3 comprises 14 residues. The CDR3 reads CASSLVDSVYEQFF. The DNA of the CDR3 is TGTGCCAGCAGTTTAGTGGACTCCGTCTATGAGCAGTTCTTC.

This clonotype was counted ten times or more. This chain links TRBV7-9 with TRBJ1-1, with TRBD1 identical over 7 bases. With V trimmed by 3 bases and J by 4 bases, 11 bases remained unmatched. Germline V gene lookup returns CDR1 SEHNR and CDR2 FQNEAQ (reference sequence). The CDR3 is 16 amino acids. CDR3 sequence (DNA): TGTGCCAGCAGCTTTGACCCCCTCGCAGGGGGCACTGAAGCTTTCTTT. Residues: CASSFDPLAGGTEAFF.

This clonotype was picked up many times. The chain is built from TRBV18 and TRBJ1-2; perhaps TRBD1 as D (5 bases). Germline values: CDR1 KGHSH, CDR2 LQKENI. This CDR3 contains 13 residues. Trimming removed 6 bases at V and 7 bases at J, with 15 bases between. The CDR3 region is CASSLKTDAGYTF. The CDR3 region has the DNA TGTGCCAGCTCCCTCAAGACAGATGCTGGCTACACCTTC.

This clonotype has at least ten counts. J is TRBJ2-3 and V is TRBV15; 10 nucleotides align to TRBD2. Trimming removed 1 base from V and 5 bases from J; junction bases left unmatched: 9. The length of the CDR3 is 17 residues. The germline V gene encodes CDR1 LNHNV and CDR2 YYDKDF (reference sequence). CDR3 coding DNA: TGTGCCACCAGCAGAGCGTCAGCGGGGGGGCAGGGAGATACGCAGTATTTT. Translation: CATSRASAGGQGDTQYF.

Ten or more counts support this clonotype. This chain uses TRBV3-1 with TRBJ2-2; no reliable D call. V lost 2 bases and J lost 4, with 5 bases in between. The germline gives CDR1 LGHDT, CDR2 YNNKEL (reference sequence). This CDR3 comprises 13 residues. CDR3 sequence: CASSQMLTGELFF. The CDR3 DNA follows: TGTGCCAGCAGCCAAATGCTCACCGGGGAGCTGTTTTTT.

This clonotype was detected many times. CDR3 region: CASRFTDTQYF. Written as DNA, the CDR3 is TGTGCCAGCAGATTCACAGATACGCAGTATTTT. This chain links TRBV12-3 or TRBV12-4 with TRBJ2-3; D is unclear. Trimming took off 6 bases at V and 2 bases at J, with 3 bases between the two ends. The CDR3 consists of 11 residues.

In the case of this clonotype: This may come from a read error, since a much larger clone is one base off. The V and J genes are TRBV5-6 and TRBJ2-3; TRBD2 matches at 8 bases. With V trimmed by 6 bases and J by 1 base, 4 bases remained unmatched. The V gene's germline CDR1 is SGHDT and CDR2 YYEEEE. CDR3 length: 14 residues. CDR3 sequence (DNA): TGTGCCAGCATCAGGGGACTAGGCACAGATACGCAGTATTTT. Its protein is CASIRGLGTDTQYF.

This clonotype was observed at least ten times. The chain is built from TRBV7-6 and TRBJ1-1; 8 bases fit TRBD1. In germline, CDR1 is SGHVS, CDR2 FNYEAQ. The CDR3 consists of 15 residues. J gave up 0 bases and V 4 bases, and 4 bases lay outside the gene matches. CDR3 sequence (DNA): TGTGCCAGCAGCTATGACAGGGGTTTGAACACTGAAGCTTTCTTT. It yields the protein CASSYDRGLNTEAFF.

Many counts were recorded for this clonotype. The chain carries TRBV5-1 and TRBJ1-6; unclear D gene. Germline V gene data show CDR1 as SGHRS and CDR2 as YFSETQ. This CDR3 is built from 16 residues. The ends were cut back, 4 bases at V and 7 bases at J, with 18 bases in the middle. Here the CDR3 DNA reads TGCGCCAGCAGCAAGCTCTCGGAACGGCAAAATTCACCCCTCCACTTT. It translates to CASSKLSERQNSPLHF.